This TCR beta chain was identified during a study of PD-L1 blockade in urothelial cancer (dated by TCRdb to the late 2010s). Background for the entire study: All patients started therapy in about 2014 and received atezolizumab 1,200 mg intravenously every 3 weeks. Twenty-five of 29 patients were identified as males with urothelial cancer of bladder origin, and a prior smoking history was reported by 18 of 29 patients. An ECOG performance status of 0 or 1 was recorded for the patients, and 0 to 3 prior chemotherapy regimens had been received by the patients. Blood samples were analyzed at 3 weeks after treatment start (second dose) and at 6 weeks after treatment start. Blood samples gave median yields of about 150,000 T cells and around 88,000 unique TCRs, along with a median clonality of 0.080. The study, an exploratory multi-omic analysis, examined somatic, immune and clinical correlates of response to PD-L1 blockade with atezolizumab in urothelial cancer. Pretreatment tumor samples, along with matched peripheral blood collected serially before and after atezolizumab treatment, underwent TCR sequencing. Durable clinical benefit meant progression-free survival longer than 6 months, and TCR features were also tested against progression-free and overall survival. In the same patients who had TCR sequencing, pretreatment tumors also underwent whole exome sequencing and RNA sequencing. Durable clinical benefit was achieved by nine patients and was not achieved by 20 patients. Twenty-nine patients had pretreatment blood TCR-seq, some 24 had at least one posttreatment blood collection, and some 24 had tumor TCR-seq.

Synthetic TCR analog templates were spiked into each PCR to estimate absolute template abundance from read counts. The immunoSEQ assay used bias-controlled V and J gene primers to amplify TCRbeta CDR3 regions from genomic DNA. Rearranged TCRbeta segments were sequenced at approximately 20X coverage. The published analysis was carried out like this. Clustering was used to correct sequencing errors, and CDR3s were annotated against IMGT so that V, D and J genes could be assigned. Only productive TCRbeta rearrangements were used in downstream analyses, excluding out-of-frame or stop-codon sequences. Clonality was computed as one minus Shannon entropy normalized by the log of the number of unique productive sequences. Fisher's exact test with Benjamini-Hochberg correction, at a threshold of adjusted p below 0.01, was used to find clones that differed between time points or between blood and tumor. The table comes from immuneACCESS by way of TCRdb, which keeps in-frame sequences with V and J called. Part of the clones is missing from these tables; in studies checked, under half for an unresolved V gene and the rest for unknown reasons. That table is the source of V, J and clone size, and D and trimming were worked out from the DNA. The sample profile shows about 52,000 clones; around 84% of them were found once. The biggest ten clones account for 1% to 1.5% of the sample.

Per the publication, the time point label means: pretreatment peripheral blood. The cohort included 29 patients with locally advanced or metastatic urothelial carcinoma who were treated at Memorial Sloan Kettering on a trial protocol. Peripheral blood mononuclear cells were collected pretreatment and during treatment, with between 1 and 8 total time points per patient. The Qiagen DNeasy Blood extraction kit was used to purify genomic DNA from total PBMCs and tumor samples. PBMCs were collected pretreatment and during treatment, and were isolated and stored as previously described. With regard to this clone: What this receptor recognizes is not known. Base-call qualities are not available, and no considerably larger clone is one nucleotide away.

As encoded in the germline V gene (reference sequence), CDR1 is GTSNPN while CDR2 is SVGIG. Including the terminal cysteine and phenylalanine, the CDR3 comprises 12 residues. The sequence is cut down to CDR3 DNA, 36 bases in frame from base 1. V drops 3 bases and J drops 8 bases, leaving 10 bases in between. Overall results and qualifications from the work: A pretreatment peripheral blood TCR clonality below the median was linked to improved progression-free and overall survival. Because the sample size was small (n ≈ 29) and many exploratory analyses were performed, the results are intended to be hypothesis-generating. At 3 weeks after the start of treatment, tumor-associated TCR clones in peripheral blood had expanded more in patients with durable benefit (n ≈ 20, p = 0.022).

The sequencing here drew on PBMCs, taken around atezolizumab (anti-PD-L1) treatment. The sequence joins TRBV30 to TRBJ1-4, with no reliable assignment of the D segment. The sequence was obtained from a man aged 45-65 years with urothelial cancer. Here the CDR3 is given as CAWSRVREKLFF. The DNA sequence is given as TGTGCCTGGAGCCGGGTTCGGGAAAAACTGTTTTTT.